These T cell receptor beta chains were read from a single sample in a study of blood T cell repertoires in COVID-19. Assay: immunoSEQ multiplex PCR; the TCRdb copy retains only in-frame clones and omits some. The table records some 270,000 clones, roughly 91% of them present only once. Sequencing input: PBMCs or T cells enriched from blood (not recorded which). The receptors were gathered from a woman aged 60-75 years who had recovered from COVID-19. Both conserved end residues are part of each CDR3. Fields, in order: D gene, J gene, V gene, clone size, CDR3 protein, CDR3 DNA. D genes are given only for firm matches. Part of the rows lack a size; the others show once, few, many or a class for expanded clones.

D gene: TRBD1
J gene: TRBJ1-2
V gene: TRBV28
clone size: few
CDR3 protein: CASSLDRAFYGYTF
CDR3 DNA: TGTGCCAGCAGCCTCGACAGGGCGTTCTATGGCTACACCTTC

D gene: .
J gene: TRBJ1-5
V gene: TRBV10-3
clone size: .
CDR3 protein: CAISESEGQPQHF
CDR3 DNA: TGTGCCATCAGTGAGTCGGAGGGCCAGCCCCAGCATTTT

D gene: TRBD2
J gene: TRBJ2-3
V gene: TRBV9
clone size: .
CDR3 protein: CASSSRTERGPQYF
CDR3 DNA: TGTGCCAGCAGCTCCCGGACCGAGCGGGGGCCCCAGTATTTT

D gene: TRBD1
J gene: TRBJ1-1
V gene: TRBV12-3/TRBV12-4
clone size: .
CDR3 protein: CASSGQGGTEAFF
CDR3 DNA: TGTGCCAGCAGCGGACAGGGGGGCACTGAAGCTTTCTTT

D gene: .
J gene: TRBJ1-2
V gene: TRBV12-3/TRBV12-4
clone size: .
CDR3 protein: CASSLRGNGYTF
CDR3 DNA: TGTGCCAGCAGTTTACGGGGAAATGGCTACACCTTC

D gene: TRBD1
J gene: TRBJ1-1
V gene: TRBV10-3
clone size: once
CDR3 protein: CAISGQGISGEAFF
CDR3 DNA: TGTGCCATCAGTGGACAGGGGATTTCAGGAGAAGCTTTCTTT

D gene: .
J gene: TRBJ2-2
V gene: TRBV6-5
clone size: .
CDR3 protein: CATQEVTGELFF
CDR3 DNA: TGTGCCACCCAGGAGGTTACCGGGGAGCTGTTTTTT

D gene: TRBD1
J gene: TRBJ2-1
V gene: TRBV24-1
clone size: .
CDR3 protein: CATSDLSGTGNNEQFF
CDR3 DNA: TGTGCCACCAGTGATTTGTCTGGGACAGGGAATAATGAGCAGTTCTTC

D gene: .
J gene: TRBJ2-7
V gene: TRBV9
clone size: .
CDR3 protein: CASSVAGLTNGEQYF
CDR3 DNA: TGTGCCAGCAGCGTAGCGGGACTGACTAATGGGGAGCAGTACTTC

D gene: .
J gene: TRBJ1-1
V gene: TRBV29-1
clone size: .
CDR3 protein: CSAMNTEAFF
CDR3 DNA: TGCAGCGCCATGAACACTGAAGCTTTCTTT

D gene: TRBD1
J gene: TRBJ1-1
V gene: TRBV28
clone size: .
CDR3 protein: CASSPPTGAYSEAFF
CDR3 DNA: TGTGCCAGCAGTCCACCGACAGGGGCCTACAGTGAAGCTTTCTTT

D gene: TRBD2
J gene: TRBJ2-1
V gene: TRBV6-5
clone size: .
CDR3 protein: CASSYEASGGGNEQFF
CDR3 DNA: TGTGCCAGCAGTTACGAGGCTAGCGGGGGGGGAAATGAGCAGTTCTTC

D gene: .
J gene: TRBJ1-3
V gene: TRBV28
clone size: .
CDR3 protein: CASSHTTGIAGNTIYF
CDR3 DNA: TGTGCCAGCAGTCACACCACAGGGATCGCCGGAAACACCATATATTTT

D gene: .
J gene: TRBJ1-3
V gene: TRBV6-5
clone size: .
CDR3 protein: CASSYRGGGGNTIYF
CDR3 DNA: TGTGCCAGCAGTTACAGGGGAGGTGGTGGAAACACCATATATTTT

D gene: TRBD2
J gene: TRBJ2-7
V gene: TRBV10-1
clone size: .
CDR3 protein: CASSAGSGGTYEQYF
CDR3 DNA: TGCGCCAGCAGTGCTGGCAGCGGGGGGACCTACGAGCAGTACTTC

D gene: TRBD1
J gene: TRBJ1-2
V gene: TRBV11-3
clone size: .
CDR3 protein: CASSFADREGYTF
CDR3 DNA: TGTGCCAGCAGCTTCGCAGACAGGGAGGGCTACACCTTC

D gene: TRBD1
J gene: TRBJ1-6
V gene: TRBV5-1
clone size: .
CDR3 protein: CASSRQGQDYNSPLHF
CDR3 DNA: TGCGCCAGCAGCCGACAAGGACAGGACTATAATTCACCCCTCCACTTT

D gene: .
J gene: TRBJ2-3
V gene: TRBV7-3
clone size: .
CDR3 protein: CASSSAQLGDTQYF
CDR3 DNA: TGTGCCAGCAGCTCGGCCCAGCTGGGCGATACGCAGTATTTT

D gene: TRBD1
J gene: TRBJ1-3
V gene: TRBV13
clone size: .
CDR3 protein: CASSPPFDRVENTIYF
CDR3 DNA: TGTGCCAGCAGCCCGCCCTTTGACAGGGTGGAAAACACCATATATTTT

D gene: TRBD1
J gene: TRBJ2-7
V gene: TRBV2
clone size: few
CDR3 protein: CASRGNRQGTYEQYF
CDR3 DNA: TGTGCCAGCAGGGGGAACCGACAGGGAACATACGAGCAGTACTTC

D gene: .
J gene: TRBJ2-1
V gene: TRBV5-4
clone size: .
CDR3 protein: CASSLGIVTYNEQFF
CDR3 DNA: TGTGCCAGCAGCCTCGGGATAGTTACTTACAATGAGCAGTTCTTC

D gene: .
J gene: TRBJ1-5
V gene: TRBV7-9
clone size: .
CDR3 protein: CASSPGGNQPQHF
CDR3 DNA: TGTGCCAGCAGCCCCGGGGGAAATCAGCCCCAGCATTTT

D gene: TRBD1
J gene: TRBJ1-6
V gene: TRBV18
clone size: .
CDR3 protein: CASADREDSPLHF
CDR3 DNA: TGTGCCAGTGCCGACAGGGAAGATTCACCCCTCCACTTT

D gene: TRBD1
J gene: TRBJ1-5
V gene: TRBV4-1
clone size: .
CDR3 protein: CASSRQGTGLNQPQHF
CDR3 DNA: TGCGCCAGCAGCCGCCAAGGGACAGGACTAAATCAGCCCCAGCATTTT

D gene: .
J gene: TRBJ2-3
V gene: TRBV10-3
clone size: .
CDR3 protein: CAISDSQRRDTQYF
CDR3 DNA: TGTGCCATCAGTGATTCCCAACGGAGGGATACGCAGTATTTT

D gene: .
J gene: TRBJ2-2
V gene: TRBV7-2
clone size: few
CDR3 protein: CASSPGLLTGELFF
CDR3 DNA: TGTGCCAGCAGCCCGGGACTCCTCACCGGGGAGCTGTTTTTT

D gene: .
J gene: TRBJ1-1
V gene: TRBV2
clone size: .
CDR3 protein: CASSPGRARNTEAFF
CDR3 DNA: TGTGCCAGCAGTCCTGGCAGGGCACGGAACACTGAAGCTTTCTTT

D gene: TRBD2
J gene: TRBJ2-5
V gene: TRBV5-1
clone size: .
CDR3 protein: CASSDSGGQETQYF
CDR3 DNA: TGCGCCAGCAGCGATAGCGGGGGCCAAGAGACCCAGTACTTC

D gene: TRBD1
J gene: TRBJ1-5
V gene: TRBV30
clone size: .
CDR3 protein: CAWSGTGDSNQPQHF
CDR3 DNA: TGTGCCTGGAGTGGGACAGGGGATAGCAATCAGCCCCAGCATTTT

D gene: .
J gene: TRBJ2-7
V gene: TRBV6-6
clone size: few
CDR3 protein: CASSYIIGLAPNEQYF
CDR3 DNA: TGTGCCAGCAGTTACATAATCGGACTCGCTCCGAACGAGCAGTACTTC

D gene: .
J gene: TRBJ1-2
V gene: TRBV27
clone size: once
CDR3 protein: CASSLLGRLNYGYTF
CDR3 DNA: TGTGCCAGCAGTTTATTGGGCAGGCTTAACTATGGCTACACCTTC

D gene: .
J gene: TRBJ2-2
V gene: TRBV29-1
clone size: .
CDR3 protein: CSVYRVTGELFF
CDR3 DNA: TGCAGCGTTTACAGGGTTACGGGGGAGCTGTTTTTT

D gene: .
J gene: TRBJ1-2
V gene: TRBV10-3
clone size: .
CDR3 protein: CAISESQDRYGYTF
CDR3 DNA: TGTGCCATCAGTGAGTCACAGGACCGCTATGGCTACACCTTC

D gene: TRBD1
J gene: TRBJ2-4
V gene: TRBV3-1/TRBV3-2
clone size: .
CDR3 protein: CASSQRQGFGKNIQYF
CDR3 DNA: TGTGCCAGCAGCCAACGACAGGGGTTCGGCAAAAACATTCAGTACTTC

D gene: TRBD2
J gene: TRBJ2-1
V gene: TRBV28
clone size: few
CDR3 protein: CASSPLAGGRNEQFF
CDR3 DNA: TGTGCCAGCAGTCCTCTAGCGGGGGGTCGGAATGAGCAGTTCTTC

D gene: .
J gene: TRBJ1-1
V gene: TRBV27
clone size: .
CDR3 protein: CASSPDSLWNTEAFF
CDR3 DNA: TGTGCCAGCAGTCCCGACAGTCTGTGGAACACTGAAGCTTTCTTT

D gene: .
J gene: TRBJ1-1
V gene: TRBV5-1
clone size: .
CDR3 protein: CASSFVGVGGTEAFF
CDR3 DNA: TGCGCCAGCAGCTTCGTTGGAGTAGGAGGCACTGAAGCTTTCTTT

D gene: TRBD1
J gene: TRBJ1-2
V gene: TRBV5-1
clone size: .
CDR3 protein: CASSPRRQGGYGYTF
CDR3 DNA: TGCGCCAGCAGCCCACGCAGGCAGGGGGGTTATGGCTACACCTTC

D gene: .
J gene: TRBJ1-1
V gene: TRBV5-1
clone size: .
CDR3 protein: CASSLMTGPEAFF
CDR3 DNA: TGCGCCAGCAGCTTGATGACAGGCCCAGAAGCTTTCTTT

D gene: TRBD1
J gene: TRBJ1-2
V gene: TRBV3-1/TRBV3-2
clone size: .
CDR3 protein: CASSQHTGAIGYTF
CDR3 DNA: TGTGCCAGCAGCCAACATACAGGGGCTATTGGCTACACCTTC

D gene: .
J gene: TRBJ2-1
V gene: TRBV27
clone size: .
CDR3 protein: CASSLGDGGPSYNEQFF
CDR3 DNA: TGTGCCAGCAGTTTAGGAGACGGCGGCCCCTCCTACAATGAGCAGTTCTTC